This is a list of T cell receptor beta chains from one sample in a study of cytomegalovirus exposure and HLA in healthy donors. Data came from immunoSEQ multiplex PCR; TCRdb stores just in-frame clones and leaves some out. Of approximately 150,000 clones listed, roughly 80% were seen once; the top ten hold around 14%. Sample: PBMCs. All receptors derive from a woman in her fifties or sixties in good health and CMV-seropositive. CDR3s include the opening cysteine and the closing phenylalanine or tryptophan. D genes are given only for firm matches. Clone size is not always given. Where it is, it says once, few, many or a class for expanded clones.

>NA|TRBV5-1|NA|TRBJ2-3
TGCGCCAGCAGCTTGGCGGAGGTGGGGTATACGCAGTATTTT
CASSLAEVGYTQYF
>many|TRBV30|NA|TRBJ2-2
TGTGCCTGGGATCCTAGGGCAGGGACAAACACCGGGGAGCTGTTTTTT
CAWDPRAGTNTGELFF
>NA|TRBV4-1|NA|TRBJ1-4
TGCGCCAGCAGCCAAGAAGGAGGGATTAATGAAAAACTGTTTTTT
CASSQEGGINEKLFF
>NA|TRBV6-6|NA|TRBJ1-1
TGTGCCAGCAAGCTTACCGTAACAGTGCTAACTGAAGCTTTCTTT
CASKLTVTVLTEAFF
>NA|TRBV4-2|NA|TRBJ2-1
TGTGCCACCTACAGAAGCAATGAGCAGTTCTTC
CATYRSNEQFF
>NA|TRBV2|NA|TRBJ1-5
TGTGCCAGCAGCCCTACAGGATTTAGCAATCAGCCCCAGCATTTT
CASSPTGFSNQPQHF
>NA|TRBV9|TRBD2|TRBJ2-3
TGTGCCAGCAGCGTAGAAGCGGGGGGCCGGGGCACAGATACGCAGTATTTT
CASSVEAGGRGTDTQYF
>NA|TRBV27|NA|TRBJ1-4
TGTGCCAGCAGTCCCGGGTTCGGTGGTTACGCAACTAATGAAAAACTGTTTTTT
CASSPGFGGYATNEKLFF
>once|TRBV7-2|TRBD1|TRBJ2-1
TGTGCCAGCAGGGGACAGGGCGGCAATGAGCAGTTCTTC
CASRGQGGNEQFF
>NA|TRBV30|NA|TRBJ1-2
TGTGCCTGGAGGCGGGACTTTCGAGACCCTAACTATGGCTACACCTTC
CAWRRDFRDPNYGYTF
>few|TRBV19|TRBD1|TRBJ1-5
TGTGCCAGTAGTAAAACGACAGGGGAGCTTCAGCCCCAGCATTTT
CASSKTTGELQPQHF
>NA|TRBV5-6|NA|TRBJ2-1
TGTGCCAGCAGCTTGGGGACCGGGGCCTACAATGAGCAGTTCTTC
CASSLGTGAYNEQFF
>NA|TRBV15|NA|TRBJ1-4
TGTGCCACCAGGGGGGGTAGTATTGAAAAACTGTTTTTT
CATRGGSIEKLFF
>NA|TRBV5-4|NA|TRBJ1-2
TGTGCCAGCAGCCCAGACAGTACCTATGGCTACACCTTC
CASSPDSTYGYTF
>NA|TRBV7-7|NA|TRBJ2-7
TGTGCCAGCAGCCCGTCCGGGACATACCCCTACGAGCAGTACTTC
CASSPSGTYPYEQYF
>NA|TRBV19|TRBD1|TRBJ2-5
TGTGCCAGTAGTATGGGGGACAGGGGGTTAGGAGAGACCCAGTACTTC
CASSMGDRGLGETQYF
>NA|TRBV15|TRBD1|TRBJ1-2
TGTGCCACCAGCAGGGACAGGGGATACCATGGCTACACCTTC
CATSRDRGYHGYTF
>NA|TRBV30|TRBD1|TRBJ2-7
TGTGCCTGGAGTTTACAACCGGGACAGGGGTACGAGCAGTACTTC
CAWSLQPGQGYEQYF
>NA|TRBV4-1|NA|TRBJ1-2
TGCGCCAGCAGCCAAGATCTGACGTCCCGGCGGCATGGCTACACCTTC
CASSQDLTSRRHGYTF
>once|TRBV27|NA|TRBJ2-3
TGTGCCACCGCGGGGCTAGCTCGGAGCACAGATACGCAGTATTTT
CATAGLARSTDTQYF
>NA|TRBV4-2|TRBD1|TRBJ2-3
TGTGCCAGCAGCCAAGTAAGGTACAGGGGGGCGGTGGATACGCAGTATTTT
CASSQVRYRGAVDTQYF
>NA|TRBV9|NA|TRBJ2-5
TGTGCCAGCAGCGCACAGGGCACACAAGAGACCCAGTACTTC
CASSAQGTQETQYF
>NA|TRBV4-2|TRBD2|TRBJ2-3
TGTGCCAGCAGCCAAGCGGGAGGGCTCTACACAGATACGCAGTATTTT
CASSQAGGLYTDTQYF
>NA|TRBV11-2|NA|TRBJ1-1
TGTGCCAGCAGCTTGTCAGGGTTAAACACTGAAGCTTTCTTT
CASSLSGLNTEAFF
>NA|TRBV7-8|TRBD2|TRBJ2-5
TGTGCCAGCAGCTTAGCGGCAGCGGGGGGGCAAGAGACCCAGTACTTC
CASSLAAAGGQETQYF